The 12 T cell receptor beta chains listed next were all sequenced from one sample in a study of circulating CD8 cells and anti-PD-1 response in melanoma. Using approximately 14 ng of total RNA, TCR libraries were made with the QIAseq Immune Repertoire TCR panel. One entry per CDR3 protein, called by TCRdb with MiXCR from the reads. The repertoire has 750 to 950 distinct CDR3 sequences, 6.5% of them found once; the top ten carry approximately 28%. Live CD3+CD8+TCRalphabeta+ cells were sorted into four subsets by PD-1 and/or TIGIT. The starting material was CD8+ T cells from PBMCs, obtained at baseline or after one month of anti-PD-1 therapy (not recorded which). The receptor set was obtained from a human donor with melanoma.

This clonotype is labeled large. The chain is built from TRBV19 and TRBJ2-3; D gene ambiguous. This CDR3 is built from 17 residues. Trimming pared 5 bases from V and 3 bases from J, leaving 21 bases between. The germline gives CDR1 LNHDA, CDR2 SQIVND (reference sequence). CDR3 protein: CASSFSAMWATTDTQYF. CDR3 sequence (DNA): TGTGCCAGTAGTTTCTCTGCCATGTGGGCCACGACAGATACGCAGTATTTT.

By its share, this clonotype is large (0.1 to 1%). CDR3 in DNA: TGTGCCAGTAGTAGATCCAGAAGCTCCTACAATGAGCAGTTCTTC. It specifies CASSRSRSSYNEQFF. The J gene is TRBJ2-1, the V gene TRBV19, with D unclear. V lost 4 bases to trimming and J lost 0 bases, with 10 bases between them. The CDR3 runs to 15 residues. Germline CDR1 and CDR2: LNHDA and SQIVND (reference sequence).

Turning to this clonotype: Relative to the germline gene, one junction end is altered; a read error may explain this. The rearrangement uses TRBV14 and TRBJ1-1, with TRBD1 as a possible D gene (6 bases). The CDR3 loop spans 15 amino acids. Per germline, CDR1 SGHDN and CDR2 FVKESK. CDR3 nucleotide sequence: TGTGCCAGCAGCCGAGGGGGAGCCCTAAACACTGACGCTTTCTTT. Translated, it gives CASSRGGALNTDAFF.

This clonotype qualifies as medium-sized. V is TRBV20-1 and J is TRBJ2-5; tentatively, D is TRBD2 (6 bases). From germline, CDR1 is DFQATT and CDR2 SNEGSKA (reference sequence). This CDR3 is 13 amino acids long. V was cut by 1 base and J by 0 bases, with 6 bases left in between. The DNA of the CDR3 is TGCAGTGCTAGAGGGGACTACCAAGAGACCCAGTACTTC. It encodes CSARGDYQETQYF.

This clonotype appeared a single time. A far larger clone lies a single base away; this is likely a read error. Given the absence of the conserved phenylalanine or tryptophan at the CDR3 end, a read error is likely. The chain combines TRBV11-2 with TRBJ1-1, with 7 bases identical to TRBD1. The CDR3 loop spans 17 amino acids. CDR1 is SGHAT and CDR2 is FQNNGV in the germline V gene. V was clipped by 3 bases and J by 0 bases; unmatched bases: 10. The CDR3 DNA is TGTGCCAGCAGCTTCTTGCGACAGGGAAGCATGAACACTGAAGCTTTCTCT. Residues: CASSFLRQGSMNTEAFS.

This clonotype is categorized as large (0.1 to 1%). The chain uses TRBV4-1 and TRBJ2-1, with a possible D match to TRBD2 (5 bases). Germline lookup yields CDR1 MGHRA and CDR2 YSYEKL. Trimming shortened V by 2 bases and J by 5 bases, and 10 bases separated the two germline ends. The CDR3 spans 14 residues. CDR3 sequence: CASSQFSGDNEQFF. The CDR3 region has the DNA TGCGCCAGCAGCCAATTCAGCGGCGACAATGAGCAGTTCTTC.

With regard to this clonotype: No conserved phenylalanine or tryptophan ends this CDR3, so it is likely a read error. V usage is TRBV19 and J usage is TRBJ2-7; a possible D gene is TRBD1 (6 bases). Germline V gives CDR1 LNHDA, CDR2 SQIVND (reference sequence). The CDR3 has 13 residues. CDR3 nucleotides: TGTGTCAGTAGTTCTGGGGGCTACTACGAGCAGTACTCC. Translating it yields CVSSSGGYYEQYS.

This clonotype was counted between two and nine times. The chain carries TRBV19 and TRBJ2-2, with TRBD1 matching 9 bases. The germline CDR1 and CDR2 sequences are LNHDA and SQIVND (reference sequence). J lost 5 bases, V lost 10 bases, and 11 bases had no gene match. The CDR3 length is 15 residues. The CDR3 loop reads CATIPGTGTTGELFF. The DNA of the CDR3 is TGTGCCACCATACCCGGGACAGGGACGACCGGGGAGCTGTTTTTT.

By share of the sample, this clonotype is medium-sized. This chain uses TRBV19 with TRBJ2-7; TRBD2 might be the D (6 bases). Trimming cost V 3 bases and J 0 bases, with 18 bases left between them. This CDR3 region has 17 residues. Germline CDR1 reads LNHDA; CDR2 reads SQIVND (reference sequence). The CDR3 DNA is TGTGCCAGTAGTATCGATCCTCGGAGGGTAAACTCCTACGAGCAGTACTTC. It specifies CASSIDPRRVNSYEQYF.

Points on this clonotype: Being one base from a much bigger clone, this may be a read error. The chain carries TRBV19 and TRBJ1-1; D is unresolved. The germline V gene encodes CDR1 LNHDA and CDR2 SQIVND (reference sequence). This CDR3 region has 14 residues. The chain's CDR3 is CASSLWADNTEAYF. The CDR3 bases are TGTGCCAGTAGTCTCTGGGCGGATAACACTGAAGCTTACTTT.

This clonotype ranks as medium-sized. The chain carries TRBV25-1 and TRBJ1-1, with 7 bases identical to TRBD1. CDR1 and CDR2 from the germline V gene are MGHDK and SYGVNS. The junction had 7 bases not matched to a gene; V was cut back by 6 bases and J by 3 bases. The CDR3 contains 14 residues. CDR3 DNA: TGTGCCAGCAGCAAGCTGACAGGGTACACTGAAGCTTTCTTT. The encoded protein is CASSKLTGYTEAFF.

This clonotype ranks as medium-sized (0.01 to 0.1%). The CDR3 region is CASSESGIVSYGYTF. The CDR3 DNA reads TGTGCCAGCAGTGAATCGGGCATCGTCTCATATGGCTACACCTTC. V is TRBV25-1 and J is TRBJ1-2; D uncertain. This CDR3 spans 15 amino acids. V lost 1 base and J 5 bases, leaving 14 bases between the germline ends. CDR1 and CDR2 from the germline V gene are MGHDK and SYGVNS.